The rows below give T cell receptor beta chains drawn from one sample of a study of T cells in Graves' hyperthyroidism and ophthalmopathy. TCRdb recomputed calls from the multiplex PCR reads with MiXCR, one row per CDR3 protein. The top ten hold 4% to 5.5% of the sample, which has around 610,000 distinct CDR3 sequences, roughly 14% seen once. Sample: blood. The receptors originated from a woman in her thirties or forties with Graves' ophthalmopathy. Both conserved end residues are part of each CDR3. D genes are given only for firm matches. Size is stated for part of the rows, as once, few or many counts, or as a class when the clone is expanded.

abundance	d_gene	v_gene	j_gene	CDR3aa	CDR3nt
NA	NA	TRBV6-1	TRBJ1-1	CASSFTSDTEAFF	TGTGCCAGCAGCTTCACATCGGACACTGAAGCTTTCTTT
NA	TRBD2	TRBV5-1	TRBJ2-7	CASSTGLVASEQYF	TGCGCCAGCAGCACGGGACTAGTCGCGAGCGAGCAGTACTTC
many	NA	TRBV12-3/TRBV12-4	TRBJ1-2	CASNRRGPNYGYTF	TGTGCCAGCAATAGGAGGGGCCCTAACTATGGCTACACCTTC
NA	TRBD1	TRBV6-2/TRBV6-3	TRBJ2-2	CASRIPGQGVAGELFF	TGTGCCAGCAGAATTCCGGGACAGGGGGTTGCCGGGGAGCTGTTTTTT
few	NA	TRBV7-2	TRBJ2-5	CASSLSPLARETQYF	TGTGCCAGCAGCTTATCCCCACTAGCCCGCGAGACCCAGTACTTC
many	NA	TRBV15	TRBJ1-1	CATGRGGSEAFF	TGTGCCACCGGTAGGGGCGGGAGTGAAGCTTTCTTT
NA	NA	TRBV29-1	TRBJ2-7	CSAGFSTGPKEQYF	TGCAGCGCTGGATTCAGCACGGGGCCTAAGGAGCAGTACTTC
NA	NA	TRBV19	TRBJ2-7	CASSNGGLLYEQYF	TGTGCCAGTAGTAATGGCGGACTACTCTACGAGCAGTACTTC
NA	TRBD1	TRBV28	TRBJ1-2	CASSEQGTNNYGYTF	TGTGCCAGCAGCGAACAGGGGACCAATAACTATGGCTACACCTTC
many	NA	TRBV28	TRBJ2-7	CASTLGGQSSYEQYF	TGTGCCAGCACCCTGGGGGGACAGTCCTCCTACGAGCAGTACTTC
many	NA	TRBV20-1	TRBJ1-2	CSARDPIRGYGYTF	TGCAGTGCTAGAGATCCGATAAGGGGGTATGGCTACACCTTC
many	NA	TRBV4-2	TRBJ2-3	CASSQDGSSTDTQYF	TGTGCCAGCAGCCAAGACGGGTCTAGCACAGATACGCAGTATTTT
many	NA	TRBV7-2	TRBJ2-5	CASSLAGGSQETQYF	TGTGCCAGCAGCTTAGCTGGGGGATCGCAAGAGACCCAGTACTTC
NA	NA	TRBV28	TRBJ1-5	CASSPGGRGNQPQHF	TGTGCCAGCAGTCCGGGTGGGCGCGGGAATCAGCCCCAGCATTTT
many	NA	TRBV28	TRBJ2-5	CASSLAAGHQETQYF	TGTGCCAGCAGTTTAGCGGCCGGACACCAAGAGACCCAGTACTTC
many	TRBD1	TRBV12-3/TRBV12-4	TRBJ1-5	CASSADRTYQPQHF	TGTGCCAGCAGCGCGGACAGGACCTACCAGCCCCAGCATTTT
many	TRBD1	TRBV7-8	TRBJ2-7	CASSPTTGAYEQYF	TGTGCCAGCAGCCCAACGACAGGGGCCTACGAGCAGTACTTC
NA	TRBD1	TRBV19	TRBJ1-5	CASSAPTGGWSNQPQHF	TGTGCCAGTAGTGCCCCCACAGGGGGCTGGAGCAATCAGCCCCAGCATTTT
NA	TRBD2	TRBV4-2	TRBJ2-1	CASSPGTSGNNEQFF	TGTGCCAGCAGCCCCGGGACTAGCGGGAACAATGAGCAGTTCTTC
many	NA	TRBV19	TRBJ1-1	CASSIQARTEAFF	TGTGCCAGTAGTATCCAAGCTAGGACTGAAGCTTTCTTT
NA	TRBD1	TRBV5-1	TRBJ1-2	CASSYGQGALGYTF	TGCGCCAGCAGCTATGGACAGGGGGCGCTTGGCTACACCTTC
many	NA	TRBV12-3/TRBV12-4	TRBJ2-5	CASRLTGKETQYF	TGTGCCAGCAGGCTTACGGGAAAAGAGACCCAGTACTTC
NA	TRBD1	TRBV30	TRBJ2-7	CAWSHLGQASYEQYF	TGTGCCTGGAGCCATCTAGGACAGGCATCCTACGAGCAGTACTTC
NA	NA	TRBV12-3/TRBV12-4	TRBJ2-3	CASSLAARDTQYF	TGTGCCAGCAGTTTAGCTGCAAGAGATACGCAGTATTTT
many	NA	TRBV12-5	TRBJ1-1	CASGLVPYRVSTEAFF	TGTGCTAGTGGTTTGGTCCCCTACAGGGTTTCCACTGAAGCTTTCTTT
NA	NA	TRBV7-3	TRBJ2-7	CASSPFGRNEQYF	TGTGCCAGCAGCCCCTTCGGTCGCAACGAGCAGTACTTC
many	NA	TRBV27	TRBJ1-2	CASSPQYGDDGYTF	TGTGCCAGCAGTCCTCAGTACGGGGACGATGGCTACACCTTC
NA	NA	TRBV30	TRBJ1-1	CAWSVLVSEAFF	TGTGCCTGGAGTGTGCTTGTTAGTGAAGCTTTCTTT
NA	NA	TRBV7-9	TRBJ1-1	CASSLDLGAATEAFF	TGTGCCAGCAGCCTAGACCTCGGGGCAGCCACTGAAGCTTTCTTT
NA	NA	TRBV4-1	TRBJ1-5	CASSQDRTTDLDIPSNQPQHF	TGCGCCAGCAGCCAAGATCGGACCACCGACTTAGATATTCCTAGCAATCAGCCCCAGCATTTT
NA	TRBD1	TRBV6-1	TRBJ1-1	CASSETGGFTEAFF	TGTGCCAGCAGTGAGACAGGGGGCTTTACTGAAGCTTTCTTT